These 21 T cell receptor beta chains came from one sample sequenced in a study of cytomegalovirus exposure and HLA in healthy donors. The study ran its PCR with 60 Vbeta and 13 Jbeta primers. Clones were sequenced by immunoSEQ multiplex PCR, and TCRdb holds only the in-frame ones, with some missing. The sample lists about 200,000 clones, 70% to 80% occurring once. Material: PBMCs. These receptors were taken from a male donor in good health and CMV-seropositive.

V gene TRBV19 combines with J gene TRBJ2-1; 11 positions agree with TRBD1. V trimming: 5 bases; J trimming: 3 bases; junction bases outside the gene matches: 3. Per the germline V gene, CDR1 is LNHDA and CDR2 is SQIVND (reference sequence). This CDR3 region has 15 residues. This chain's CDR3 is CASSGGTGGYNEQFF. The CDR3 region has the DNA TGTGCCAGTAGTGGGGGGACAGGGGGCTACAATGAGCAGTTCTTC.

This clone was detected once. This chain links TRBV5-5 with TRBJ1-2, with D uncertain. The V end was cut by 2 bases, the J end by 3 bases, with 8 bases between. The CDR3 contains 13 residues. Per germline, CDR1 SGHKS and CDR2 YYEKEE (reference sequence). The CDR3 is CASSFELDYGYTF. In nucleotides, the CDR3 is TGTGCCAGCAGCTTTGAACTTGACTATGGCTACACCTTC. The whole variable domain, filled in from reference TRBV5-5 and TRBJ1-2, reads DAGVTQSPTHLIKTRGQQVTLRCSPISGHKSVSWYQQVLGQGPQFIFQYYEKEERGRGNFPDRFSARQFPNYSSELNVNALLLGDSALYLCASSFELDYGYTFGSGTRLTVV.

This clone was seen more than once but under ten times. The J gene is TRBJ2-5, the V gene TRBV19, with D maybe TRBD2 (5 bases). The germline CDR1 and CDR2 sequences are LNHDA and SQIVND (reference sequence). The CDR3 spans 12 residues. V lost 6 bases, J lost 4 bases, and 9 bases lay in between. The CDR3 loop is CASSGVGETQYF. Written as DNA, the CDR3 is TGTGCCAGTAGCGGGGTGGGAGAGACCCAGTACTTC.

V usage is TRBV9 and J usage is TRBJ2-1; 12 nucleotides align to TRBD1. The V and J ends lost 2 bases and 1 base, in that order; junction bases with no gene match: 13. The CDR3 spans 20 residues. Per the germline V gene, CDR1 is SGDLS and CDR2 is YYNGEE. The CDR3 bases are TGTGCCAGCAGCGTCTTACCGGGACAGGGGGCTATAGCTTCCTACAATGAGCAGTTCTTC. Encoded protein: CASSVLPGQGAIASYNEQFF.

The chain has TRBV19 and TRBJ2-1; 8 nucleotides align to TRBD2. Germline loops: CDR1 LNHDA, CDR2 SQIVND (reference sequence). The CDR3 totals 15 residues. Losses at the gene ends were 5 bases for V and 1 base for J; bases not matched to a gene: 4. The CDR3 sequence is CASSPGLGSYNEQFF. Here the CDR3 DNA reads TGTGCCAGTAGTCCGGGACTAGGTTCCTACAATGAGCAGTTCTTC.

The chain carries TRBV18 and TRBJ1-1; no clear D. With 2 bases removed from V and 0 bases from J, the gap between germline ends came to 13 bases. From germline, CDR1 is KGHSH and CDR2 LQKENI. This CDR3 spans 16 amino acids. The CDR3 nucleotides are TGTGCCAGCTCACCAGGAGCATCCTATATGAACACTGAAGCTTTCTTT. It yields the protein CASSPGASYMNTEAFF. Complete variable domain (other parts from reference TRBV18 and TRBJ1-1): NAGVMQNPRHLVRRRGQEARLRCSPMKGHSHVYWYRQLPEEGLKFMVYLQKENIIDESGMPKERFSAEFPKEGPSILRIQQVVRGDSAAYFCASSPGASYMNTEAFFGQGTRLTVV.

The chain uses TRBV2 and TRBJ2-7; the match to TRBD2 covers 7 bases. The germline V gene encodes CDR1 SNHLY and CDR2 FYNNEI. Losses at the gene ends were 2 bases for V and 3 bases for J; bases not matched to a gene: 4. CDR3 length equals 14 residues. The CDR3 DNA reads TGTGCCAGCAGTGAACCAGCGGGGAACTACGAGCAGTACTTC. Encoded protein: CASSEPAGNYEQYF.

The rearrangement uses TRBV7-9 and TRBJ2-7; D gene uncertain. Trimming pared 1 base from V and 3 bases from J, leaving 7 bases between. The germline V gene has CDR1 SEHNR and CDR2 FQNEAQ (reference sequence). This CDR3 is built from 13 residues. CDR3 nucleotide sequence: TGTGCCAGCAGCTTAGAGTCGGGCTACGAGCAGTACTTC. The encoded protein is CASSLESGYEQYF. Combining the CDR3 with reference TRBV7-9 and TRBJ2-7 gives the whole variable domain DTGVSQNPRHKITKRGQNVTFRCDPISEHNRLYWYRQTLGQGPEFLTYFQNEAQLEKSRLLSDRFSAERPKGSFSTLEIQRTEQGDSAMYLCASSLESGYEQYFGPGTRLTVT.

The chain joins TRBV27 to TRBJ2-6; perhaps TRBD2 as D (6 bases). CDR1 and CDR2 from the germline V gene are MNHEY and SMNVEV (reference sequence). The CDR3 extends over 15 amino acids. Deletions cut 2 bases from V and 2 bases from J, with 7 bases between. CDR3 sequence: CASSLTGAGANVLTF. DNA of the CDR3: TGTGCCAGCAGTTTAACGGGGGCTGGGGCCAACGTCCTGACTTTC.

This clone has just one count. This chain connects TRBV4-3 to TRBJ1-1; D perhaps matches TRBD1 (6 bases). The CDR3 has 16 residues. CDR1 LGHNA and CDR2 YSLEER come from the germline V gene. V was cut by 0 bases and J by 1 base, with 12 bases left in between. The CDR3 is CASSQDPGTKNTEAFF. The CDR3 DNA sequence: TGCGCCAGCAGCCAAGATCCTGGGACAAAGAACACTGAAGCTTTCTTT.

The J gene is TRBJ1-2, the V gene TRBV7-2; no firm D call. The CDR3 covers 12 residues. Trimming took 1 base from V and 4 from J, leaving 4 bases between them. Per germline, CDR1 SGHTA and CDR2 FQGNSA. CDR3 region: CASSLDSYGYTF. As DNA, the CDR3 is TGTGCCAGCAGCTTAGACAGCTATGGCTACACCTTC.

The genes are TRBV29-1 and TRBJ2-7, with a weak D call TRBD2 (6 bases). The CDR3 has 12 amino acids. V was clipped by 0 bases and J by 7 bases, with 10 bases between them. Germline V gives CDR1 SQVTM, CDR2 ANQGSEA. CDR3 protein: CSVEDGGWEQYF. The CDR3 bases are TGCAGCGTTGAAGATGGGGGGTGGGAGCAGTACTTC.

With regard to this clone: Other DNA sequences from this sample encode an identical CDR3 as well. The chain joins TRBV9 to TRBJ2-3; 12 nucleotides agree with TRBD2. The CDR3 spans 15 residues. The V gene's germline CDR1 is SGDLS and CDR2 YYNGEE. The V gene end was trimmed by 1 base and the J gene end by 3 bases; junction bases not matched to a gene: 0. CDR3 region: CASSVLAGGTDTQYF. CDR3 in DNA: TGTGCCAGCAGCGTACTAGCGGGGGGGACAGATACGCAGTATTTT.

The count of this clone is one. This sequence joins TRBV19 and TRBJ2-1, with TRBD1 matching over 8 bases. CDR3 length equals 15 residues. Germline loops: CDR1 LNHDA, CDR2 SQIVND (reference sequence). The ends lost 3 bases at V and 5 bases at J; junction bases unmatched: 6. The CDR3 bases are TGTGCCAGTAGTATCTATGGACAGGGAAACAATGAGCAGTTCTTC. Translating gives CASSIYGQGNNEQFF.

This clone was picked up a small number of times. The chain combines TRBV6-5 with TRBJ2-7; 11 nucleotides match TRBD2. Germline V gives CDR1 MNHEY, CDR2 SVGAGI. This CDR3 is 15 amino acids long. Germline trimming cut 2 bases from V and 0 bases from J; bases unmatched to any gene: 0. CDR3 sequence (DNA): TGTGCCAGCAGTTACACTAGCGGGGGCTCCTACGAGCAGTACTTC. As protein: CASSYTSGGSYEQYF.

The chain combines TRBV5-4 with TRBJ2-7; D gene uncertain. Trimming removed 0 bases from V and 2 bases from J, with 9 bases in between. The CDR3 spans 14 residues. The V gene's germline CDR1 is SGHNT and CDR2 YYREEE (reference sequence). CDR3 loop: CASSLERVPYEQYF. CDR3 in DNA: TGTGCCAGCAGCTTGGAACGGGTTCCCTACGAGCAGTACTTC. The full variable domain, in which reference TRBV5-4 and TRBJ2-7 provide the parts outside the CDR3, is ETGVTQSPTHLIKTRGQQVTLRCSSQSGHNTVSWYQQALGQGPQFIFQYYREEENGRGNFPPRFSGLQFPNYSSELNVNALELDDSALYLCASSLERVPYEQYFGPGTRLTVT.

CDR3 DNA sequence: TGTGCCAGCAGTTCCTACTCGGGGGATACGCAGTATTTT. It codes for CASSSYSGDTQYF. The V and J genes are TRBV27 and TRBJ2-3; a weak D match, TRBD2 (5 bases). The CDR3 runs to 13 residues. Trimming stripped 4 bases from V and 6 bases from J, with 11 bases between. Germline CDR1 MNHEY, CDR2 SMNVEV (reference sequence).

The chain has TRBV18 and TRBJ1-2; TRBD1 might be the D (6 bases). Deletions cut 3 bases from V and 8 bases from J, with 10 bases between. CDR3 length equals 12 residues. Germline V gives CDR1 KGHSH, CDR2 LQKENI. CDR3: CASSPLGAGYTF. CDR3 coding DNA: TGTGCCAGCTCACCGCTGGGGGCCGGCTACACCTTC.

The chain employs TRBV13 and TRBJ2-2, with D unclear. V shed 0 bases and J shed 1 base, with 6 bases lying between them. Germline-derived CDR1 and CDR2 are PRHDT and FYEKMQ (reference sequence). CDR3 size: 15 residues. The chain's CDR3 is CASSLGTMNTGELFF. The CDR3 DNA follows: TGTGCCAGCAGCTTAGGGACAATGAACACCGGGGAGCTGTTTTTT.

The count of this clone is one. Sequence at one end of the junction differs from germline and may be a read error. The rearrangement joins TRBV6-5 to TRBJ2-1, with 9 nucleotides matching TRBD2. Looked up from germline, CDR1 is MNHEY and CDR2 is SVGAGI. The CDR3 is 15 residues long. CDR3 in amino acids: CASSYSSGSINGQFF. CDR3 DNA sequence: TGTGCCAGCAGTTACTCTAGCGGGAGTATCAATGGGCAGTTCTTC.

V is TRBV4-3 and J is TRBJ2-3; 8 bases fit TRBD2. The trim removed 2 bases at V and 4 bases at J, leaving 11 bases unmatched. CDR1 is LGHNA, CDR2 YSLEER, per germline. CDR3 size: 17 residues. The chain's CDR3 is CASSQQASGGFADTQYF. CDR3 nucleotides: TGCGCCAGCAGCCAACAGGCAAGCGGGGGTTTTGCAGATACGCAGTATTTT.